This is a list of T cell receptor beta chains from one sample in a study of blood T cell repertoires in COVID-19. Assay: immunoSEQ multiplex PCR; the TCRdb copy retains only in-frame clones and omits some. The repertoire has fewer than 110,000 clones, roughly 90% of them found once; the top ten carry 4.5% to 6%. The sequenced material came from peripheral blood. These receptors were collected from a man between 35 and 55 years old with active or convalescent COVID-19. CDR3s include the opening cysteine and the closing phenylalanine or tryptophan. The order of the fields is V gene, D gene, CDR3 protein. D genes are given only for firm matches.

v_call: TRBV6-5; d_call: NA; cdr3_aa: CASSYMPQDGYTF
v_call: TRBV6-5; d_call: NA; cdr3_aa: CASNRLSYTEQYF
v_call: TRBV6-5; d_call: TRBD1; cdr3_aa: CASSRRQGISDEQYF
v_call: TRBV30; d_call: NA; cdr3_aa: CAWSAGATQYF
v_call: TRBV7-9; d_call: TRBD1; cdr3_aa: CASSSRGHDQPQHF
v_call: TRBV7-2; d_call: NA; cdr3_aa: CASSLGPGRQETQYF
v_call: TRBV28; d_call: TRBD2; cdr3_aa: CASSTEAGTRTDTQYF
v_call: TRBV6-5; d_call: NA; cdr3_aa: CASSSRINGETQYF
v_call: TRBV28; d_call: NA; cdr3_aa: CASSLQGNYGYTF
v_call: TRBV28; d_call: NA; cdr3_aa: CASNFQVFGYTF
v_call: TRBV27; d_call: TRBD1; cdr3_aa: CASSFRTGDGYTF
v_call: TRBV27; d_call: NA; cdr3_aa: CASSLLGGDLSEQYF
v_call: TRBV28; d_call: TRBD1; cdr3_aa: CASRPDRGPQETQYF
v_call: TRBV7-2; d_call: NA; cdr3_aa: CASSRESAGNTIYF
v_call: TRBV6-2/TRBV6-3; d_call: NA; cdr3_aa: CASSYGGNEQFF
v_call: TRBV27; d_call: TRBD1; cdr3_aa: CASSLWTGMNTEAFF
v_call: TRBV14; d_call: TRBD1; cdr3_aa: CASSRGTGGGYEQYF
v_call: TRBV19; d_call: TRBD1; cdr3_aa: CASSMTGWDFGEAFF
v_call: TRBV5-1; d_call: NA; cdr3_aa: CASSLSPTGRAGYTF
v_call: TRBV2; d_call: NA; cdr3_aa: CASSPGFYEQYF
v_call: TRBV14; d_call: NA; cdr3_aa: CASSQAAGAGELFF
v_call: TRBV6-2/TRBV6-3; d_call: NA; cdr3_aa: CASSRGYQETQYF
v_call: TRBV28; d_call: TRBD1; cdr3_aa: CASSHQSGQGARGYTF
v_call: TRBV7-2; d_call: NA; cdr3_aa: CASSLVAYEQYF
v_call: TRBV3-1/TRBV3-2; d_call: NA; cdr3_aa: CASSQGGGSSTDTQYF
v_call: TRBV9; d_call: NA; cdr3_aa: CASSEAPGGWQYF
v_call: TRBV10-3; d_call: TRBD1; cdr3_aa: CAISDPQGASYNEQFF
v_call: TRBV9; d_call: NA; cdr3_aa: CASSAQAAGMFNEQFF
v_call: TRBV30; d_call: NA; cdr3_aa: CAGVLGPQHF
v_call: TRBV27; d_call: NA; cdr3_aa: CASSSYINEKLFF
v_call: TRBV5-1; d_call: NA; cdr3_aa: CASSPFGGAQNEKLFF
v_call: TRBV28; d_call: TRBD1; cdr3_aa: CASSSGQGNQPQHF
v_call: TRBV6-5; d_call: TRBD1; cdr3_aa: CASSRSGQDGYTF
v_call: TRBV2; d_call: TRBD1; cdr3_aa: CASSRDRPFEQYF
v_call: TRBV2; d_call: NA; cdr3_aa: CASSGGGPGNQPQHF
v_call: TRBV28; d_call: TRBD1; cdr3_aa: CASSLGGGQGEHEQYF
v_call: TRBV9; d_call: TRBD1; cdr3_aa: CASSDPTSDREGETQYF